This entry features one TCR beta chain sequence. Its specificity is not known. The data are from a study of T cell responses to AZD1222 COVID-19 vaccine. About the study: Both about-4-week and about-12-week second-dose recipients were combined.

J was trimmed by 3 bases and V by 6 bases; bases with no gene match: 3. The CDR3 runs to 13 residues. The germline V gene encodes CDR1 LNHDA and CDR2 SQIVND (reference sequence). Data came from immunoSEQ multiplex PCR; TCRdb stores just in-frame clones and leaves some out. The table shows roughly 91,000 clones, with nearly 90% occurring only once. General study findings and limits: Donors skewed white British and female; clonal diversity was possibly underestimated.

This TCR was sampled from an adult in good health. Source: peripheral blood, taken on day 0 of AZD1222 vaccination. The chain is built from TRBV19 and TRBJ1-2; 8 nucleotides line up with TRBD1. CDR3 DNA: TGTGCCAGTAGAGTACAGGGGGACTATGGCTACACCTTC. Translated, it gives CASRVQGDYGYTF.